This entry describes one T cell receptor beta chain. In the original analysis: It was from reference gene primer amplification that nucleated cell counts were estimated. The data were produced by immunoSEQ multiplex PCR, yet TCRdb's version contains in-frame clones alone and is incomplete. V, J and clone size were drawn from that table, and D and trimming were deduced from the DNA. Of around 230,000 clones listed, around 87% are singletons. The CDR3 is 15 residues long. V was shortened by 5 bases and J by 0 bases, with 13 bases between the two germline ends. Germline lookup yields CDR1 MDHEN and CDR2 SYDVKM. This specimen comes from a study of blood T cell repertoires in COVID-19. Looking at the study overall: Researchers got acute and convalescent COVID-19 samples from the United States, Italy and Spain.

V usage is TRBV28 and J usage is TRBJ1-2; D is possibly TRBD1 (5 bases). The sequencing sample was made of peripheral blood. This clonotype originated in a man aged 60 to 75 who had recovered from COVID-19. The CDR3 is CASSTHRISNYGYTF. The CDR3 DNA reads as TGTGCCAGCAGTACCCACAGGATCTCTAACTATGGCTACACCTTC.